At least ten counts were recorded for the clone carrying this T cell receptor (beta chain). Its antigen is not identified. The J segment lost 5 bases and the V segment lost 4 bases, leaving 10 bases of the junction unmatched. The V gene's germline CDR1 is SGDLS and CDR2 YYNGEE. The CDR3 covers 16 residues. These data belong to a study of post-analysis software for immune sequencing data. Broader study findings: Strong co-clustering by F measure was evident for samples that had been prepared in the same batch. Diversity measured as normalized Chao1 was significantly lower in multiple sclerosis patients than in controls. Controls had lower frequencies than patients of a handful of TRBV segments, which included TRBV5-6, TRBV5-1 and TRBV20-1.

The library was made from cDNA and included unique molecular identifiers. One entry per CDR3 protein results from TCRdb running MiXCR on the PCR reads. Among about 800,000 distinct CDR3 sequences listed, about 27% were seen once. The sequence came from a girl aged 5 to 17 with multiple sclerosis. Sequenced sample: blood. J is TRBJ2-5 and V is TRBV9; 11 nucleotides agree with TRBD2. The CDR3 loop reads CASSLKTSGVRETQYF. The DNA of the CDR3 is TGTGCCAGCAGCCTCAAGACTAGCGGGGTTCGGGAGACCCAGTACTTC. The entire variable domain, with the rest obtained from reference TRBV9 and TRBJ2-5, is as follows: DSGVTQTPKHLITATGQRVTLRCSPRSGDLSVYWYQQSLDQGLQFLIQYYNGEERAKGNILERFSAQQFPDLHSELNLSSLELGDSALYFCASSLKTSGVRETQYFGPGTRLLVL.